Listed below are T cell receptor beta chains from one sample, sequenced in a study of shared clonotypes between healthy human individuals. Method: immunoSEQ multiplex PCR; TCRdb's copy keeps in-frame clones and lacks some. This sample carries millions of clones, around nine tenths of them seen once, and the ten largest clones take around 0.14%. The material sequenced was naive CD4+ T cells sorted from blood. The receptor set was obtained from a man in his late teens or twenties in good health. Both conserved end residues are part of each CDR3. The order of the fields is V gene, J gene, CDR3 protein.

v_call: TRBV5-6; j_call: TRBJ2-5; cdr3_aa: CASSFKATASQETQYF
v_call: TRBV5-1; j_call: TRBJ1-2; cdr3_aa: CASRREAGDNYGYTF
v_call: TRBV4-1; j_call: TRBJ1-2; cdr3_aa: CASSRPGQPYGYTF
v_call: TRBV11-2; j_call: TRBJ1-3; cdr3_aa: CASSFLGSGNTIYF
v_call: TRBV6-1; j_call: TRBJ1-5; cdr3_aa: CASSDQTADQPQHF
v_call: TRBV7-8; j_call: TRBJ2-7; cdr3_aa: CASSQKATEQYF
v_call: TRBV27; j_call: TRBJ2-7; cdr3_aa: CASSSAGGNYEQYF
v_call: TRBV5-1; j_call: TRBJ1-2; cdr3_aa: CASSQSGTGGNYGYTF
v_call: TRBV4-1; j_call: TRBJ1-2; cdr3_aa: CASSQGLLLGAYGYTF
v_call: TRBV5-1; j_call: TRBJ2-2; cdr3_aa: CASSPPGQVTGELFF
v_call: TRBV18; j_call: TRBJ2-7; cdr3_aa: CASSPGTNPPQQYF
v_call: TRBV6-1; j_call: TRBJ1-5; cdr3_aa: CASSEATTGVGQPQHF
v_call: TRBV10-3; j_call: TRBJ2-1; cdr3_aa: CATATSGSHEQFF
v_call: TRBV19; j_call: TRBJ2-3; cdr3_aa: CASSPRRPSTDTQYF
v_call: TRBV30; j_call: TRBJ1-3; cdr3_aa: CAWRQQELSGNTIYF
v_call: TRBV4-2; j_call: TRBJ2-7; cdr3_aa: CASSSTKGISYEQYF
v_call: TRBV10-3; j_call: TRBJ2-2; cdr3_aa: CAIGKGMNTGELFF
v_call: TRBV5-4; j_call: TRBJ2-1; cdr3_aa: CASSPQGEGQYNEQFF
v_call: TRBV19; j_call: TRBJ2-3; cdr3_aa: CASSQFLSGRGDTQYF
v_call: TRBV19; j_call: TRBJ1-4; cdr3_aa: CASSPSGVEKLFF
v_call: TRBV5-4; j_call: TRBJ2-5; cdr3_aa: CASRTGVSQETQYF
v_call: TRBV6-1; j_call: TRBJ1-5; cdr3_aa: CASSGQGGVPQPQHF
v_call: TRBV2; j_call: TRBJ2-5; cdr3_aa: CASSDPAGDLETQYF
v_call: TRBV5-1; j_call: TRBJ2-7; cdr3_aa: CASSLTGKRSYEQYF
v_call: TRBV7-2; j_call: TRBJ2-7; cdr3_aa: CASSPQVGYEQYF
v_call: TRBV18; j_call: TRBJ2-5; cdr3_aa: CASSRLDRATWETQYF
v_call: TRBV15; j_call: TRBJ2-3; cdr3_aa: CATSRWGPWSDTQYF
v_call: TRBV25-1; j_call: TRBJ1-4; cdr3_aa: CASSEYMGRGNEKLFF
v_call: TRBV6-5; j_call: TRBJ2-1; cdr3_aa: CASSYSPLAGNEQFF
v_call: TRBV30; j_call: TRBJ1-1; cdr3_aa: CAWSVWQGITEAFF
v_call: TRBV15; j_call: TRBJ2-1; cdr3_aa: CATSRDPGPYNEQFF
v_call: TRBV27; j_call: TRBJ2-2; cdr3_aa: CASRRGPNTGELFF
v_call: TRBV7-2; j_call: TRBJ2-1; cdr3_aa: CASTPGLAGAYAYNEQFF
v_call: TRBV2; j_call: TRBJ2-1; cdr3_aa: CASSDAPSRGNEQFF
v_call: TRBV19; j_call: TRBJ1-2; cdr3_aa: CASSITGNYGYTF
v_call: TRBV5-1; j_call: TRBJ1-1; cdr3_aa: CASSLVGDWNTEAFF
v_call: TRBV4-1; j_call: TRBJ2-5; cdr3_aa: CASSQVWPRVEWETQYF
v_call: TRBV27; j_call: TRBJ2-1; cdr3_aa: CAVSSRGQGFYEQFF
v_call: TRBV5-1; j_call: TRBJ1-2; cdr3_aa: CASSPKTGGALGYTF